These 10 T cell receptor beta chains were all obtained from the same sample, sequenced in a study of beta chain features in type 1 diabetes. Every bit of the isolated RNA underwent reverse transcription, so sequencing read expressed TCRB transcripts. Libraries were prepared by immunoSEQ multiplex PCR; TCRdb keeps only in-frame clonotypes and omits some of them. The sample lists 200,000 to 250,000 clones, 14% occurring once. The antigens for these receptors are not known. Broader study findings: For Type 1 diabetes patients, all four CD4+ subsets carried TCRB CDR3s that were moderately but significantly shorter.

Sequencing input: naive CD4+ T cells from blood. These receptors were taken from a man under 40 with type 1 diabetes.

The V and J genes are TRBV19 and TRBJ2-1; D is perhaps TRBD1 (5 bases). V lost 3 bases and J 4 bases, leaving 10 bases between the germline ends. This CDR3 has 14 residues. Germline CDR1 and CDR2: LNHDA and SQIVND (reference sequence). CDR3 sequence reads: CASSMLGQYNEQFF. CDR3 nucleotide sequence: TGTGCCAGTAGTATGTTGGGGCAGTACAATGAGCAGTTCTTC.

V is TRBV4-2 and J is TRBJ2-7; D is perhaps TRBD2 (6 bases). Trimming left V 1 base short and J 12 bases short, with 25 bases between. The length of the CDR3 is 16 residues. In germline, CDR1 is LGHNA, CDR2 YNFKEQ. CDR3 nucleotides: TGTGCCAGCAGCCAAGTTTCCATCCGAGGGGTGGGGGGACCGTACTTC. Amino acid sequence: CASSQVSIRGVGGPYF.

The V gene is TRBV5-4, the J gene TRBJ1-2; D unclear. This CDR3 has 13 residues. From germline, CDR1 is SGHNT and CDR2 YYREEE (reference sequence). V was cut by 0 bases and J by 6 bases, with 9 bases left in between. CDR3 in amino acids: CASSLVSGDGYTF. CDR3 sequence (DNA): TGTGCCAGCAGCTTGGTATCCGGGGATGGCTACACCTTC. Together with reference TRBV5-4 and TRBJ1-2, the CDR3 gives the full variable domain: ETGVTQSPTHLIKTRGQQVTLRCSSQSGHNTVSWYQQALGQGPQFIFQYYREEENGRGNFPPRFSGLQFPNYSSELNVNALELDDSALYLCASSLVSGDGYTFGSGTRLTVV.

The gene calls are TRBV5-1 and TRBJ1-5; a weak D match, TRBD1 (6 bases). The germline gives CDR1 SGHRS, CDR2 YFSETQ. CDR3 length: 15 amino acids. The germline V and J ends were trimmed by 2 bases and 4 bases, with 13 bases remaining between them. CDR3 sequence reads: CASSFSGTPNQPQHF. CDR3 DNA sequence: TGCGCCAGCAGCTTTTCCGGGACACCGAATCAGCCCCAGCATTTT.

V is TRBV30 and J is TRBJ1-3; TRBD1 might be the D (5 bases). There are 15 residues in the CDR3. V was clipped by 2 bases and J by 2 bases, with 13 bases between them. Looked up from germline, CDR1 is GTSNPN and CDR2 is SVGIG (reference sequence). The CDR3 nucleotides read TGTGCCTGGAGTCAGGGCGGGGCGACTGGAAACACCATATATTTT. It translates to CAWSQGGATGNTIYF.

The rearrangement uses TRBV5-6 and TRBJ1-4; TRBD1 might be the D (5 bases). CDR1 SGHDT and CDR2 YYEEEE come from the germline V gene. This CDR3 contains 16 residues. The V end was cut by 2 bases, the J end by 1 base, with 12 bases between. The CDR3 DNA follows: TGTGCCAGCAGCTTCAGGGACTCGGGAACTAATGAAAAACTGTTTTTT. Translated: CASSFRDSGTNEKLFF.

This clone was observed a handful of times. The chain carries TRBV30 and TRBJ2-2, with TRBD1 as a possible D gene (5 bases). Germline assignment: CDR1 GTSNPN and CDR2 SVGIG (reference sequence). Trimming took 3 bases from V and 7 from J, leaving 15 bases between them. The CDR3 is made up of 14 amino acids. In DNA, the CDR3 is TGTGCCTGGAGCGTAGGGGCCCTCGGCGGGGAGCTGTTTTTT. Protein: CAWSVGALGGELFF.

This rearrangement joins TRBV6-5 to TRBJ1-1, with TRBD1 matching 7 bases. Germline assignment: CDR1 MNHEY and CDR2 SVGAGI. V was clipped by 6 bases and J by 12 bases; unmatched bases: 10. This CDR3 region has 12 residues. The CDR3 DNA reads TGTGCCAGCAGCCAACCGACAGGGCGGCCTTTCTTT. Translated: CASSQPTGRPFF.

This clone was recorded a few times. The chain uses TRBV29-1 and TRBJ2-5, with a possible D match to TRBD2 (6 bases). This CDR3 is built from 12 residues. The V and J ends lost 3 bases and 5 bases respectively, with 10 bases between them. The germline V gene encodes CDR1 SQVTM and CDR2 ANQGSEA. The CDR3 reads CSVEEGSETQYF. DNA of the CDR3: TGCAGCGTTGAGGAGGGGTCGGAGACCCAGTACTTC.

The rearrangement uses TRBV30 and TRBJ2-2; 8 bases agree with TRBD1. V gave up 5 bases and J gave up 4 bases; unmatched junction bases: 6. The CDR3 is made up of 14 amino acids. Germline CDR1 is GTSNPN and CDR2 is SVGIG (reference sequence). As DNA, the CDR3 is TGTGCCTGGGACAGGGGTGGGTTCACCGGGGAGCTGTTTTTT. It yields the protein CAWDRGGFTGELFF.